Described below is a single T cell receptor (beta chain) sequence and its context. Its antigen is as yet unknown. TCRdb passed the reads through MiXCR, listing each CDR3 protein once. This table has roughly 100,000 distinct CDR3 sequences, approximately 15% appearing once. The CDR3 is 13 amino acids. Germline lookup yields CDR1 MNHNY and CDR2 SVGAGI (reference sequence). J was trimmed by 7 bases and V by 8 bases; bases with no gene match: 5. This sample was taken from a study of T cell repertoires in cytomegalovirus infection. General study points: There were HLA-C-restricted CMV-specific TCR beta clonotypes dominating the ex vivo response. The cumulative frequency of public TCR beta families identified carriers of CMV plus the relevant HLA.

This receptor was obtained from a human donor in good health (CMV status not recorded). Some clones in this sample may be carry-over from other donors' samples. The material sequenced was PBMCs. The rearrangement joins TRBV6-6 to TRBJ2-1, with 10 bases lining up with TRBD1. The CDR3 spells CASLGQGLNEQFF. The CDR3 coding sequence is TGTGCCAGCCTGGGACAGGGGTTAAATGAGCAGTTCTTC.